This TCR beta chain was profiled in a study of beta chain features in type 1 diabetes. As every portion of the isolated RNA was reverse transcribed, the sequencing read expressed TCRB transcripts. The assay was immunoSEQ multiplex PCR, and TCRdb's table has in-frame clones only and misses some. Here the sample spans a few hundred thousand clones, around 9.9% being singletons. About this clone itself: Its antigen is as yet unknown.

Overall study results and limits: Across all four CD4+ subsets, people with type 1 diabetes showed modestly shorter TCRB CDR3s. There was a possibility that cDNA sequencing over-represented cells with high TCR expression.

Trimming stripped 0 bases from V and 0 bases from J, with 15 bases between. Germline V lookup: CDR1 LGHNA, CDR2 YSLEER. The CDR3 loop spans 17 amino acids. Sorted populations all had greater than 95% purity. The chain combines TRBV4-3 with TRBJ2-7; no definite D call. This TCR derives from a man aged 30 to 45 with type 1 diabetes. What was sequenced was naive CD4+ T cells from blood. CDR3: CASSQDYTAGFSYEQYF. In nucleotides, the CDR3 is TGCGCCAGCAGCCAAGATTATACGGCAGGATTCTCCTACGAGCAGTACTTC.